This record looks at one T cell receptor (beta chain) sequence and its context. Authors' processing steps: Researchers report that nucleated cell counts were estimated from reference gene primer amplification. Assay used: immunoSEQ multiplex PCR; TCRdb lists only in-frame clones, some missing. That table supplies the V and J calls and clone size; D and trimming were determined from the DNA. The sample includes about 25,000 clones, around 90% of them seen just once. The data originate from a study of blood T cell repertoires in COVID-19. CDR1 is KGHDR, CDR2 SFDVKD, per germline. Deletions cut 4 bases from V and 2 bases from J, with 16 bases between. The CDR3 is 16 amino acids.

The chain has TRBV24-1 and TRBJ1-2; D perhaps matches TRBD1 (5 bases). The sample comprised peripheral blood. The receptor was derived from a man aged 45 to 65 with active COVID-19. In DNA form, the CDR3 reads TGTGCCACCAGTGAGTCCGGGACGCGGGGGAACTATGGCTACACCTTC. Protein: CATSESGTRGNYGYTF.